This T cell receptor beta chain was profiled in a study of identical twins. The CDR3 is made up of 14 amino acids. Trimming took 3 bases from V and 6 from J, leaving 14 bases between them. TCRdb reprocessed the 5' RACE reads with MiXCR, giving one entry per CDR3 protein. The table has approximately 890,000 distinct CDR3 sequences, roughly an eighth seen once. This clonotype occurred a few times. The sample also formed part of further work on yellow fever vaccine responses in identical twins.

This receptor was taken from a woman aged 18-35 years in good health. The chain carries TRBV12-3 or TRBV12-4 and TRBJ1-1, with D unresolved. Sequenced sample: PBMCs. CDR3 bases: TGTGCCAGCAGTTTCGCGGGTCCTGGTTCTGAAGCTTTCTTT. Protein sequence: CASSFAGPGSEAFF.